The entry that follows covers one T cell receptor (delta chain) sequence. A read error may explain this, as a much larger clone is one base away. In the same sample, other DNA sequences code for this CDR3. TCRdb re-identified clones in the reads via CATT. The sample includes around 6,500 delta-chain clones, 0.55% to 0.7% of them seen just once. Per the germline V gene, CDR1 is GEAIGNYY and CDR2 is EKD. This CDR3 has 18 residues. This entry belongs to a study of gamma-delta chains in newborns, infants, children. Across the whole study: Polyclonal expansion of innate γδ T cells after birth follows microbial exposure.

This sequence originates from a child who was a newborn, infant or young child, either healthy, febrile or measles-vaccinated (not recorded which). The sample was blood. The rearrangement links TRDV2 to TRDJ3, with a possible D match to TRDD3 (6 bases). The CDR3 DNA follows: TGTGCCTGTGACACTGGGGGCCACAGCTCCTGGGACACCCGACAGATGTTCTTC. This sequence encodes CACDTGGHSSWDTRQMFF.